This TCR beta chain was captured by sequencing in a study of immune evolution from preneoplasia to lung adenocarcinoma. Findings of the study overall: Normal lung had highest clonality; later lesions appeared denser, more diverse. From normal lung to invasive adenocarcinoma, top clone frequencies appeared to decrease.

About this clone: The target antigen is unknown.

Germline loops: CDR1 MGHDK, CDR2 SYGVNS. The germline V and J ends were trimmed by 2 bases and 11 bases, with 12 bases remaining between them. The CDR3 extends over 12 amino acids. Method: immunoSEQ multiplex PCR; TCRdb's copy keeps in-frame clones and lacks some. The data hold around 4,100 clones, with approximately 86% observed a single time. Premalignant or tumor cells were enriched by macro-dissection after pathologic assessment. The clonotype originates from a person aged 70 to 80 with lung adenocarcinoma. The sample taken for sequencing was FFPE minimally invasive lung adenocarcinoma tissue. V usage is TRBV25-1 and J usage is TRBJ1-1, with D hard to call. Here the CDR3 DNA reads TGTGCCAGCAGTGAAGGGGTATTGCGCGCTTTCTTT. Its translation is CASSEGVLRAFF.